The 29 T cell receptor beta chains below all came from one sample that was sequenced in a study of blood T cell repertoires in COVID-19. Data came from immunoSEQ multiplex PCR; TCRdb stores just in-frame clones and leaves some out. The data contain around 200,000 clones, around 89% of them singletons. The specimen was peripheral blood. The receptors were gathered from a man in his forties or fifties with acute or convalescent COVID-19.

The chain uses TRBV12-3 or TRBV12-4 and TRBJ1-1, with D perhaps TRBD1 (5 bases). V lost 3 bases and J lost 10, with 9 bases in between. CDR3 length: 11 amino acids. In nucleotides, the CDR3 is TGTGCCAGCAGTTTCCAGGGAACAGCTTTCTTT. Translating it yields CASSFQGTAFF.

The J gene is TRBJ2-1, the V gene TRBV19; D call uncertain. Looked up from germline, CDR1 is LNHDA and CDR2 is SQIVND (reference sequence). With 3 bases removed from V and 8 bases from J, the gap between germline ends came to 17 bases. The CDR3 is made up of 15 amino acids. The CDR3 loop is CASSIRHSLWDEQFF. The CDR3 DNA follows: TGTGCCAGTAGTATCAGGCACAGCCTTTGGGATGAGCAGTTCTTC.

The chain is built from TRBV27 and TRBJ1-1; D remains unclear. Germline V lookup: CDR1 MNHEY, CDR2 SMNVEV (reference sequence). The ends were cut back, 1 base at V and 5 bases at J, with 8 bases in the middle. The CDR3 extends over 13 amino acids. As DNA, the CDR3 is TGTGCCAGCAGTTTATATGGGAGGACTGAAGCTTTCTTT. This sequence encodes CASSLYGRTEAFF.

This chain joins TRBV7-3 and TRBJ2-5, with D uncertain. Germline CDR1 SGHTA, CDR2 FQGTGA. This CDR3 contains 12 residues. Trimming cost V 5 bases and J 4 bases, with 8 bases left between them. The CDR3 spells CASSPTGETQYF. CDR3 sequence (DNA): TGTGCCAGCAGCCCTACTGGAGAGACCCAGTACTTC.

The chain is built from TRBV2 and TRBJ2-7; D is unresolved. The CDR3 is 14 residues long. The V and J ends lost 1 base and 0 bases respectively, with 7 bases between them. Per the germline V gene, CDR1 is SNHLY and CDR2 is FYNNEI. CDR3 in DNA: TGTGCCAGCAGTGAAGAGTACAGCTCCTACGAGCAGTACTTC. Translated: CASSEEYSSYEQYF.

Comments on this clone: The same CDR3 is also encoded by other DNA sequences in this sample. The chain uses TRBV7-2 and TRBJ2-2, with 10 bases that match TRBD1. CDR1 is SGHTA, CDR2 FQGNSA, per germline. CDR3 length equals 15 residues. Germline trimming cut 3 bases from V and 4 bases from J; bases unmatched to any gene: 2. CDR3 in amino acids: CASSFRTGGTGELFF. The CDR3 DNA sequence: TGTGCCAGCAGCTTTAGGACAGGGGGCACCGGGGAGCTGTTTTTT.

This sequence joins TRBV5-6 and TRBJ2-7, with D tentatively TRBD2 (6 bases). Looked up from germline, CDR1 is SGHDT and CDR2 is YYEEEE. The CDR3 sequence is 14 residues long. The V gene lost 0 bases and the J gene lost 3 bases, with 10 bases spanning the gap. The CDR3 DNA sequence: TGTGCCAGCAGCTTGGGACTAGGGAGCTACGAGCAGTACTTC. Protein sequence: CASSLGLGSYEQYF.

The table lists this clone with a few counts. The V gene is TRBV28, the J gene TRBJ2-7; TRBD2 is a possible D gene (5 bases). Per germline, CDR1 MDHEN and CDR2 SYDVKM. The ends were cut back, 6 bases at V and 0 bases at J, with 18 bases in the middle. This CDR3 is 16 amino acids long. In DNA form, the CDR3 reads TGTGCCAGCAGCGGGGTGTGGGTGGACCCCTCCTACGAGCAGTACTTC. Residues: CASSGVWVDPSYEQYF.

This clone occurred a few times. Here the CDR3 reads CASRQNYGYTF. As DNA, the CDR3 is TGTGCCAGCCGACAAAACTATGGCTACACCTTC. The V call is TRBV28, the J call TRBJ1-2, with D uncertain. Germline-derived CDR1 and CDR2 are MDHEN and SYDVKM. Trimming shortened V by 8 bases and J by 2 bases, and 6 bases separated the two germline ends. CDR3 size: 11 residues.

The chain has TRBV19 and TRBJ1-2, with 8 positions matching TRBD1. The CDR3 is 13 amino acids. The germline gives CDR1 LNHDA, CDR2 SQIVND (reference sequence). The trim removed 6 bases at V and 4 bases at J, leaving 4 bases unmatched. CDR3 region: CASRITGGYGYTF. The CDR3, as DNA: TGTGCCAGTAGAATAACAGGGGGCTATGGCTACACCTTC. The full variable domain, rest sourced from reference TRBV19 and TRBJ1-2, is DGGITQSPKYLFRKEGQNVTLSCEQNLNHDAMYWYRQDPGQGLRLIYYSQIVNDFQKGDIAEGYSVSREKKESFPLTVTSAQKNPTAFYLCASRITGGYGYTFGSGTRLTVV.

This clone was recorded once. The chain couples TRBV25-1 to TRBJ2-5, with D uncertain. The germline V and J ends were trimmed by 0 bases and 5 bases, with 4 bases remaining between them. In germline, CDR1 is MGHDK, CDR2 SYGVNS. The CDR3 is 12 amino acids. In nucleotides, the CDR3 is TGTGCCAGCAGTGAATATAGCGAGACCCAGTACTTC. The encoded protein is CASSEYSETQYF.

This clone was seen just once. V is TRBV7-3 and J is TRBJ2-2; D not resolved. CDR1 and CDR2 (germline): SGHTA, FQGTGA. Trimming left V 2 bases short and J 0 bases short, with 4 bases between. The CDR3 contains 14 residues. CDR3 protein: CASSLAANTGELFF. CDR3 DNA sequence: TGTGCCAGCAGCTTAGCGGCGAACACCGGGGAGCTGTTTTTT.

This chain joins TRBV24-1 and TRBJ2-3, with D tentatively TRBD2 (5 bases). V lost 5 bases and J 2 bases, leaving 10 bases between the germline ends. This CDR3 region has 14 residues. The V gene's germline CDR1 is KGHDR and CDR2 SFDVKD. In DNA form, the CDR3 reads TGTGCCACCAGTGTTGAAGCGGCCACAGATACGCAGTATTTT. It codes for CATSVEAATDTQYF.

The chain carries TRBV30 and TRBJ1-1; 11 nucleotides align to TRBD1. Unmatched junction bases numbered 2, after V lost 2 bases and J lost 3 bases. Germline CDR1 reads GTSNPN; CDR2 reads SVGIG (reference sequence). The CDR3 loop spans 14 amino acids. The DNA of the CDR3 is TGTGCCTGGAGTCCGGGACAGGGGGACACTGAAGCTTTCTTT. Its protein product is CAWSPGQGDTEAFF.

This chain links TRBV3-1 (or the pseudogene TRBV3-2) with TRBJ1-2; 8 bases fit TRBD1. The CDR3 contains 14 residues. V lost 5 bases to trimming and J lost 4 bases; unmatched junction nucleotides: 6. CDR1 and CDR2 (germline): LGHDT, YNNKEL (reference sequence). The CDR3: CASSDAGGGYGYTF. The DNA of the CDR3 is TGTGCCAGCAGCGACGCAGGGGGCGGCTATGGCTACACCTTC.

The chain joins TRBV19 to TRBJ1-6, with TRBD1 matching 10 bases. With V trimmed by 6 bases and J by 10 bases, 9 bases remained unmatched. Germline lookup yields CDR1 LNHDA and CDR2 SQIVND (reference sequence). The CDR3 totals 15 residues. The CDR3: CASRQAGQGSSPLHF. The CDR3 bases are TGTGCCAGTAGACAGGCGGGACAGGGGAGCTCACCCCTCCACTTT.

The chain combines TRBV9 with TRBJ2-6; 9 positions agree with TRBD1. Germline loops: CDR1 SGDLS, CDR2 YYNGEE. V shed 4 bases and J 0 bases; nucleotides not matched to a gene: 17. The CDR3 contains 21 residues. Here the CDR3 reads CASSTPTQQGALASGANVLTF. CDR3 DNA: TGTGCCAGCAGCACTCCTACCCAACAGGGGGCGCTGGCCTCTGGGGCCAACGTCCTGACTTTC.

V gene TRBV15 combines with J gene TRBJ2-7; D perhaps matches TRBD2 (6 bases). V lost 6 bases to trimming and J lost 9 bases, with 18 bases between them. The CDR3 has 13 residues. Germline CDR1 reads LNHNV; CDR2 reads YYDKDF (reference sequence). CDR3 in DNA: TGTGCCACCAGTAAGGGGACTGAGGGTTGGCAGTACTTC. Protein sequence: CATSKGTEGWQYF.

The chain is built from TRBV19 and TRBJ2-5; 7 nucleotides agree with TRBD1. Germline V gene lookup returns CDR1 LNHDA and CDR2 SQIVND (reference sequence). V lost 10 bases and J lost 4; bases outside the gene matches: 18. This CDR3 spans 16 amino acids. The CDR3 loop is CATSERRTGDRETQYF. In nucleotides, the CDR3 is TGTGCCACCAGCGAGAGGAGGACAGGTGATCGAGAGACCCAGTACTTC.

The chain combines TRBV28 with TRBJ2-2; D is possibly TRBD1 (6 bases). CDR1 MDHEN and CDR2 SYDVKM come from the germline V gene. V lost 6 bases and J 3 bases, leaving 8 bases between the germline ends. The CDR3 extends over 13 amino acids. The CDR3 protein is CASRRTDTGELFF. The DNA for the CDR3 is TGTGCCAGCAGAAGGACAGACACCGGGGAGCTGTTTTTT.

CDR3 DNA sequence: TGTGCCAGCAGTCCGGGGGTCGGGGGGAGTGAAAAACTGTTTTTT. It codes for CASSPGVGGSEKLFF. The rearrangement uses TRBV27 and TRBJ1-4; TRBD1 might be the D (5 bases). This CDR3 region has 15 residues. CDR1 MNHEY and CDR2 SMNVEV come from the germline V gene (reference sequence). V was shortened by 5 bases and J by 7 bases, with 17 bases between the two germline ends. Combining the CDR3 with reference TRBV27 and TRBJ1-4 gives the whole variable domain EAQVTQNPRYLITVTGKKLTVTCSQNMNHEYMSWYRQDPGLGLRQIYYSMNVEVTDKGDVPEGYKVSRKEKRNFPLILESPSPNQTSLYFCASSPGVGGSEKLFFGSGTQLSVL.

The CDR3 is CASSPVTSGGTDTQYF. DNA of the CDR3: TGTGCCAGCAGCCCCGTTACTAGCGGGGGAACAGATACGCAGTATTTT. This chain connects TRBV7-6 to TRBJ2-3; 11 bases match TRBD2. The length of the CDR3 is 16 residues. The J segment lost 3 bases and the V segment lost 5 bases, leaving 7 bases of the junction unmatched. CDR1 and CDR2 (germline): SGHVS, FNYEAQ.

The CDR3: CASTPRDSNFQETQYF. In nucleotides, the CDR3 is TGTGCCAGCACCCCACGGGACTCGAACTTCCAAGAGACCCAGTACTTC. The chain links TRBV3-1 (or the pseudogene TRBV3-2) to TRBJ2-5; TRBD2 is a possible D gene (6 bases). This CDR3 is 16 amino acids long. V was cut by 7 bases and J by 1 base, with 19 bases left in between. Per the germline V gene, CDR1 is LGHDT and CDR2 is YNNKEL (reference sequence).

Regarding this clone: Distinct nucleotide sequences in the sample also encode this CDR3. The chain links TRBV6-5 to TRBJ1-1, with 7 bases that match TRBD1. This CDR3 contains 13 residues. V dropped 4 bases and J dropped 9; count of bases not matched to a gene: 8. CDR1 is MNHEY and CDR2 is SVGAGI in the germline V gene. CDR3 amino acids: CASSWATGTKAFF. CDR3 nucleotide sequence: TGTGCCAGCAGTTGGGCGACAGGGACAAAAGCTTTCTTT.

The V call is TRBV7-2, the J call TRBJ1-1, with 8 nucleotides matching TRBD1. Germline V CDR1 and CDR2: SGHTA, FQGNSA. This CDR3 is built from 16 residues. V shed 4 bases, J shed 1 base, and the junction held 8 bases outside the gene matches. The CDR3 bases are TGTGCCAGCAGCTCCGGACAGGGCCTACCGAACACTGAAGCTTTCTTT. This codes for CASSSGQGLPNTEAFF. Complete variable domain (other parts from reference TRBV7-2 and TRBJ1-1): GAGVSQSPSNKVTEKGKDVELRCDPISGHTALYWYRQSLGQGLEFLIYFQGNSAPDKSGLPSDRFSAERTGGSVSTLTIQRTQQEDSAVYLCASSSGQGLPNTEAFFGQGTRLTVV.

The rearrangement uses TRBV10-3 and TRBJ2-7, with 10 bases matching TRBD1. The germline CDR1 and CDR2 sequences are ENHRY and SYGVKD. CDR3 size: 14 residues. V lost 4 bases and J lost 6; bases outside the gene matches: 6. The chain's CDR3 is CAISAGTGEGEQYF. The CDR3 bases are TGTGCCATCAGTGCCGGGACAGGGGAGGGCGAGCAGTACTTC.

The genes are TRBV28 and TRBJ2-2; D gene unclear. Germline CDR1 reads MDHEN; CDR2 reads SYDVKM. V was pared by 2 bases and J by 0 bases, with 7 bases between. This CDR3 contains 15 residues. CDR3 bases: TGTGCCAGCAGTTTAGAGCCCACGAACACCGGGGAGCTGTTTTTT. This sequence encodes CASSLEPTNTGELFF.

The V and J genes are TRBV18 and TRBJ1-5; 10 bases align to TRBD1. CDR3 size: 15 residues. Losses at the gene ends were 3 bases for V and 4 bases for J; bases not matched to a gene: 3. Germline assignment: CDR1 KGHSH and CDR2 LQKENI. For the CDR3, the DNA is TGTGCCAGCTCACCCGGGACAGGGGCTAATCAGCCCCAGCATTTT. It is translated as CASSPGTGANQPQHF. The variable domain in full, with the rest retrieved from reference TRBV18 and TRBJ1-5, is NAGVMQNPRHLVRRRGQEARLRCSPMKGHSHVYWYRQLPEEGLKFMVYLQKENIIDESGMPKERFSAEFPKEGPSILRIQQVVRGDSAAYFCASSPGTGANQPQHFGDGTRLSIL.

The chain couples TRBV7-2 to TRBJ2-5, with 7 nucleotides matching TRBD1. V lost 11 bases to trimming and J lost 5 bases; unmatched junction nucleotides: 11. This CDR3 is built from 13 residues. The germline V gene encodes CDR1 SGHTA and CDR2 FQGNSA. CDR3 nucleotides: TGTGCCGTTTCGAGGGGGCCCTCGGAGACCCAGTACTTC. Encoded protein: CAVSRGPSETQYF. Together with reference TRBV7-2 and TRBJ2-5, the CDR3 gives the full variable domain: GAGVSQSPSNKVTEKGKDVELRCDPISGHTALYWYRQSLGQGLEFLIYFQGNSAPDKSGLPSDRFSAERTGGSVSTLTIQRTQQEDSAVYLCAVSRGPSETQYFGPGTRLLVL.